This TCR beta chain was identified during a study of cytomegalovirus exposure and HLA in healthy donors. About the research overall: A previous analysis identified approximately 110 million unique TCR beta sequences derived from around 200 million T cells. Study-wide findings and caveats: Reported performance of the classifier showed diagnosis of cytomegalovirus status with high specificity and sensitivity. Later work found that TCR association rates differed between HLA loci; DRB1 had the most and HLA-C the fewest.

Comments on this clone: As yet, its antigen is unknown.

The study ran its PCR with 60 Vbeta and 13 Jbeta primers. Assay used: immunoSEQ multiplex PCR; TCRdb lists only in-frame clones, some missing. The repertoire holds 130,000 to 150,000 clones, with 70% to 85% as singletons. The CDR3 is 13 amino acids. The V end lost 8 bases, the J end lost 1 base, and 11 bases lay between the germline ends. Germline V gene lookup returns CDR1 LNHDA and CDR2 SQIVND (reference sequence). Material: PBMCs. J is TRBJ1-1 and V is TRBV19; no firm D call. The clonotype originates from a man in his forties in good health and CMV-seropositive. The CDR3 region is CASENRENTEAFF. DNA for the CDR3: TGTGCCAGTGAAAACAGAGAGAACACTGAAGCTTTCTTT. Looking up the rest from reference TRBV19 and TRBJ1-1 gives the full variable domain: DGGITQSPKYLFRKEGQNVTLSCEQNLNHDAMYWYRQDPGQGLRLIYYSQIVNDFQKGDIAEGYSVSREKKESFPLTVTSAQKNPTAFYLCASENRENTEAFFGQGTRLTVV.